This TCR beta chain emerged from a study of cytomegalovirus exposure and HLA in healthy donors. Primers: 60 Vbeta forward and 13 Jbeta reverse. Assay used: immunoSEQ multiplex PCR; TCRdb lists only in-frame clones, some missing. The sample has about 230,000 clones, about 89% seen once; the top ten hold about 1%. This CDR3 contains 16 residues. V gave up 7 bases and J gave up 3 bases; unmatched junction bases: 8. In germline, CDR1 is SNHLY, CDR2 FYNNEI. The TCR originated in a woman aged 18 to 35 in good health and CMV-seronegative. The chain uses TRBV2 and TRBJ2-1, with 11 bases lining up with TRBD1. The sample comprised PBMCs. The CDR3 reads CASNAGTGGFYNEQFF. DNA for the CDR3: TGTGCCAGCAACGCCGGGACAGGGGGATTCTACAATGAGCAGTTCTTC.